A selection of T cell receptor beta chains follows, all from one sample in a study of blood T cell repertoires in COVID-19. Assay: immunoSEQ multiplex PCR; the TCRdb copy retains only in-frame clones and omits some. The table lists around 270,000 clones, around nine tenths of them singletons. The sequencing sample was made of peripheral blood. Receptors originate from a man aged 40-50 years who had recovered from COVID-19. Each CDR3 is given with its conserved first and last residue. Each record gives: CDR3 DNA, CDR3 protein, D gene, J gene, V gene, clone size. D genes are given only for firm matches. The size entry is marked missing in some rows and otherwise reads once, few, many or a size class.

cdr3_nt: TGTGCCACCAGTTCCTGGCTAGCGGGGACCTACGAGCAGTACTTC
cdr3_aa: CATSSWLAGTYEQYF
d_call: TRBD2
j_call: TRBJ2-7
v_call: TRBV15
clone_size: .

cdr3_nt: TGTGCCTCCAGCGGAGGGCATACCACTGAAGCTTTCTTT
cdr3_aa: CASSGGHTTEAFF
d_call: .
j_call: TRBJ1-1
v_call: TRBV25-1
clone_size: .

cdr3_nt: TGTGCCTGGAGTCTCAGGGGGAGGACGGACAATGAGCAGTTCTTC
cdr3_aa: CAWSLRGRTDNEQFF
d_call: .
j_call: TRBJ2-1
v_call: TRBV30
clone_size: .

cdr3_nt: TGTGCCAGCTCACTACTCCCCCCAGGTGTCGAATTGTATGGGCAGTACTTC
cdr3_aa: CASSLLPPGVELYGQYF
d_call: .
j_call: TRBJ2-7
v_call: TRBV18
clone_size: .

cdr3_nt: TGCAGTGCTGGGACAGTGAATGGCTACACCTTC
cdr3_aa: CSAGTVNGYTF
d_call: TRBD1
j_call: TRBJ1-2
v_call: TRBV20-1
clone_size: once

cdr3_nt: TGTGCCAGCAGCGCATCTCGGGACAGGGAGTCTGGGGCCAACGTCCTGACTTTC
cdr3_aa: CASSASRDRESGANVLTF
d_call: TRBD1
j_call: TRBJ2-6
v_call: TRBV9
clone_size: .

cdr3_nt: TGTGCCAGTAGTATAGGGAGAGCGGGGGCGAACAATGAGCAGTTCTTC
cdr3_aa: CASSIGRAGANNEQFF
d_call: TRBD2
j_call: TRBJ2-1
v_call: TRBV19
clone_size: .

cdr3_nt: TGCGCCAGCAGCCCCCGCGGACAGGGGGCCTACGAGCAGTACTTC
cdr3_aa: CASSPRGQGAYEQYF
d_call: TRBD1
j_call: TRBJ2-7
v_call: TRBV4-1
clone_size: .

cdr3_nt: TGTGCCAGTAGTATGGGGACTAGCGGGAGATTTTTCGCAGATACGCAGTATTTT
cdr3_aa: CASSMGTSGRFFADTQYF
d_call: TRBD2
j_call: TRBJ2-3
v_call: TRBV19
clone_size: few

cdr3_nt: TGTGCCAGCAGCCCCCAACTAGCGGGGGAGCAGTTCTTC
cdr3_aa: CASSPQLAGEQFF
d_call: TRBD2
j_call: TRBJ2-1
v_call: TRBV7-9
clone_size: .

cdr3_nt: TGTGCCAGCAGCTCCTCGCTGGGGACAGGGAGTACCGGGGAGCTGTTTTTT
cdr3_aa: CASSSSLGTGSTGELFF
d_call: TRBD1
j_call: TRBJ2-2
v_call: TRBV5-4
clone_size: .

cdr3_nt: TGTGCCAGCAATGAGGGAGAGACCCAGTACTTC
cdr3_aa: CASNEGETQYF
d_call: .
j_call: TRBJ2-5
v_call: TRBV11-2
clone_size: .

cdr3_nt: TGTGCCAGCAGCCATGCCGGGACTAGCGGGGGTGAAGATACGCAGTATTTT
cdr3_aa: CASSHAGTSGGEDTQYF
d_call: TRBD2
j_call: TRBJ2-3
v_call: TRBV7-9
clone_size: .

cdr3_nt: TGTGCCAGCAGTGAGGCAGTGAACACTGAAGCTTTCTTT
cdr3_aa: CASSEAVNTEAFF
d_call: .
j_call: TRBJ1-1
v_call: TRBV2
clone_size: .

cdr3_nt: TGTGCCAGCAGTTACTCTCGGGACAGGGGGCGTAGGACTGAAGCTTTCTTT
cdr3_aa: CASSYSRDRGRRTEAFF
d_call: TRBD1
j_call: TRBJ1-1
v_call: TRBV6-2/TRBV6-3
clone_size: .

cdr3_nt: TGTGCCAGTAGCCTCTCCCGGGGGAGCGCCTCTGGCGAGCAGTACTTC
cdr3_aa: CASSLSRGSASGEQYF
d_call: .
j_call: TRBJ2-7
v_call: TRBV19
clone_size: .

cdr3_nt: TGTGCCAGCAGTTACTCTTCACTAGCAAATGAGCAGTTCTTC
cdr3_aa: CASSYSSLANEQFF
d_call: .
j_call: TRBJ2-1
v_call: TRBV6-2/TRBV6-3
clone_size: .

cdr3_nt: TGTGCCAGCAGCTTATTGGGGGGGCCTCATTACGAGCAGTACTTC
cdr3_aa: CASSLLGGPHYEQYF
d_call: .
j_call: TRBJ2-7
v_call: TRBV11-2
clone_size: once

cdr3_nt: TGTGCCAGCAGCCAAGTTCCAGCGGGCTACGAGCAGTACTTC
cdr3_aa: CASSQVPAGYEQYF
d_call: .
j_call: TRBJ2-7
v_call: TRBV3-1/TRBV3-2
clone_size: .

cdr3_nt: TGTGCCAGCAGTACGGGACAGGGCCTTAACTATGGCTACACCTTC
cdr3_aa: CASSTGQGLNYGYTF
d_call: TRBD1
j_call: TRBJ1-2
v_call: TRBV27
clone_size: .

cdr3_nt: TGTGCCAGCAGTACCAACTCTGAAGCTTTCTTT
cdr3_aa: CASSTNSEAFF
d_call: .
j_call: TRBJ1-1
v_call: TRBV27
clone_size: .

cdr3_nt: TGTGCCAGCAGCGGGACTAGCGCCTCCTACAATGAGCAGTTCTTC
cdr3_aa: CASSGTSASYNEQFF
d_call: TRBD2
j_call: TRBJ2-1
v_call: TRBV11-3
clone_size: .

cdr3_nt: TGTGCCAGTTCCCCCGCGGGCAATCAGCCCCAGCATTTT
cdr3_aa: CASSPAGNQPQHF
d_call: .
j_call: TRBJ1-5
v_call: TRBV10-3
clone_size: .

cdr3_nt: TGTGCCAGCAGCAACCCCGAGACATGGAGCGGGGAAACCTACAATGAGCAGTTCTTC
cdr3_aa: CASSNPETWSGETYNEQFF
d_call: TRBD2
j_call: TRBJ2-1
v_call: TRBV7-9
clone_size: .

cdr3_nt: TGTGCCAGCAGCTCTACAGGGAGAACTGAAGCTTTCTTT
cdr3_aa: CASSSTGRTEAFF
d_call: .
j_call: TRBJ1-1
v_call: TRBV7-9
clone_size: .

cdr3_nt: TGTGCCAGCAGCTCCCGCGGGGGGTACGACGAGCAGTACTTC
cdr3_aa: CASSSRGGYDEQYF
d_call: TRBD2
j_call: TRBJ2-7
v_call: TRBV7-2
clone_size: .

cdr3_nt: TGTGCCAGCAGCCCGACAGGGTACGAGCAGTACTTC
cdr3_aa: CASSPTGYEQYF
d_call: TRBD1
j_call: TRBJ2-7
v_call: TRBV5-4
clone_size: few

cdr3_nt: TGTGCCAGCAGTAGATTAGGGGTTTCGGGAAACACCATATATTTT
cdr3_aa: CASSRLGVSGNTIYF
d_call: .
j_call: TRBJ1-3
v_call: TRBV6-5
clone_size: .

cdr3_nt: TGCGCCAGCAGCTTGGCCCTCAGGGGTGGCACAGATACGCAGTATTTT
cdr3_aa: CASSLALRGGTDTQYF
d_call: .
j_call: TRBJ2-3
v_call: TRBV5-1
clone_size: .

cdr3_nt: TGTGCCAGCAGTTTAGGCGTCACCGGGGAGCTGTTTTTT
cdr3_aa: CASSLGVTGELFF
d_call: .
j_call: TRBJ2-2
v_call: TRBV12-3/TRBV12-4
clone_size: few

cdr3_nt: TGTGCCAGCTCATTTCGGGACGGGGGGCCTGGAAACACCATATATTTT
cdr3_aa: CASSFRDGGPGNTIYF
d_call: .
j_call: TRBJ1-3
v_call: TRBV18
clone_size: .

cdr3_nt: TGTGCCAGCAGCTTCCAAGGGGGGGTCCGCAGCACAGATACGCAGTATTTT
cdr3_aa: CASSFQGGVRSTDTQYF
d_call: .
j_call: TRBJ2-3
v_call: TRBV7-2
clone_size: .

cdr3_nt: TGTGCCAGTAGCGTACAGGGGGTGGCTGGCTATGGCTACACCTTC
cdr3_aa: CASSVQGVAGYGYTF
d_call: TRBD1
j_call: TRBJ1-2
v_call: TRBV19
clone_size: .

cdr3_nt: TGTGCCAGCAGCTTAGCGCACGTAGCGAATGGCTACACCTTC
cdr3_aa: CASSLAHVANGYTF
d_call: .
j_call: TRBJ1-2
v_call: TRBV7-9
clone_size: .

cdr3_nt: TGCAGCGTTGGTGGTGGGGACTGGAGCTACACCTTC
cdr3_aa: CSVGGGDWSYTF
d_call: .
j_call: TRBJ1-2
v_call: TRBV29-1
clone_size: few

cdr3_nt: TGCAGTGCTCGTGGGGGCCCAGATACGCAGTATTTT
cdr3_aa: CSARGGPDTQYF
d_call: .
j_call: TRBJ2-3
v_call: TRBV20-1
clone_size: .

cdr3_nt: TGCGCCAGTGGAACAGGGGAATGGTCCTACGAGCAGTACTTC
cdr3_aa: CASGTGEWSYEQYF
d_call: TRBD1
j_call: TRBJ2-7
v_call: TRBV5-1
clone_size: .

cdr3_nt: TGTGCCAGCAAGGCGGACCCCAGGGGCGAGCAGTACTTC
cdr3_aa: CASKADPRGEQYF
d_call: .
j_call: TRBJ2-7
v_call: TRBV6-5
clone_size: .

cdr3_nt: TGTGCCAGCAGCTTTAGACAGGCGGGAGGTGAGCAGTTCTTC
cdr3_aa: CASSFRQAGGEQFF
d_call: TRBD2
j_call: TRBJ2-1
v_call: TRBV7-9
clone_size: .

cdr3_nt: TGTGCCAGCAGCCCCGGGACGGGACACAATCAGCCCCAGCATTTT
cdr3_aa: CASSPGTGHNQPQHF
d_call: .
j_call: TRBJ1-5
v_call: TRBV7-8
clone_size: .

cdr3_nt: TGTGCCAGCAGTGTGGGCCACACAGATACGCAGTATTTT
cdr3_aa: CASSVGHTDTQYF
d_call: .
j_call: TRBJ2-3
v_call: TRBV2
clone_size: .

cdr3_nt: TGTGCCAGCAGCGTAGCCCAGGGTCGAACGGGGCAGTTCTTC
cdr3_aa: CASSVAQGRTGQFF
d_call: .
j_call: TRBJ2-1
v_call: TRBV9
clone_size: .

cdr3_nt: TGCGCCAGCAGCCAAGATTTGGGGACAGGGGGCCGAGAGACCCAGTACTTC
cdr3_aa: CASSQDLGTGGRETQYF
d_call: TRBD1
j_call: TRBJ2-5
v_call: TRBV4-3
clone_size: .

cdr3_nt: TGTGCCAGCAGCGCGGTAGGGAACACCGGGGAGCTGTTTTTT
cdr3_aa: CASSAVGNTGELFF
d_call: .
j_call: TRBJ2-2
v_call: TRBV6-5
clone_size: .

cdr3_nt: TGCGCCAGCAGCCAATCCCAAAAGGGGACAGCCCAGTACTTC
cdr3_aa: CASSQSQKGTAQYF
d_call: TRBD1
j_call: TRBJ2-7
v_call: TRBV4-1
clone_size: .

cdr3_nt: TGTGCCAGCTCACCACCTGGGGCCCCCCTCACTGAAGCTTTCTTT
cdr3_aa: CASSPPGAPLTEAFF
d_call: .
j_call: TRBJ1-1
v_call: TRBV18
clone_size: .

cdr3_nt: TGTGCCAGCGGATTAGCGGGAGGATATTTAGATACGCAGTATTTT
cdr3_aa: CASGLAGGYLDTQYF
d_call: TRBD2
j_call: TRBJ2-3
v_call: TRBV28
clone_size: .

cdr3_nt: TGTGCCAGCAGCTTAACGCGGACAGGGGGCTCTAGCACAGATACGCAGTATTTT
cdr3_aa: CASSLTRTGGSSTDTQYF
d_call: TRBD1
j_call: TRBJ2-3
v_call: TRBV7-3
clone_size: .

cdr3_nt: TGTGCCAGCAGTTACCTGACAGACAGCAATGAAAAACTGTTTTTT
cdr3_aa: CASSYLTDSNEKLFF
d_call: .
j_call: TRBJ1-4
v_call: TRBV6-6
clone_size: .

cdr3_nt: TGTGCCAGCAGTCTGGCAGGGTGGAACACCGGGGAGCTGTTTTTT
cdr3_aa: CASSLAGWNTGELFF
d_call: .
j_call: TRBJ2-2
v_call: TRBV7-6
clone_size: .

cdr3_nt: TGTGCCAGCAGCCAACGGACACCTGAAGCTTTCTTT
cdr3_aa: CASSQRTPEAFF
d_call: .
j_call: TRBJ1-1
v_call: TRBV5-6
clone_size: .

cdr3_nt: TGTGCCAGCAGTAAGAACGACAGGGGTCGGTCTGGGGCCAACGTCCTGACTTTC
cdr3_aa: CASSKNDRGRSGANVLTF
d_call: TRBD1
j_call: TRBJ2-6
v_call: TRBV2
clone_size: .

cdr3_nt: TGTGCCAGCTCACCAATGGCGGGGGGCGGGAATGAGCAGTTCTTC
cdr3_aa: CASSPMAGGGNEQFF
d_call: TRBD2
j_call: TRBJ2-1
v_call: TRBV18
clone_size: .

cdr3_nt: TGTGCCAGCAGCTTAGCTTCCTCCGGGACACGCAGTTCACCCCTCCACTTT
cdr3_aa: CASSLASSGTRSSPLHF
d_call: .
j_call: TRBJ1-6
v_call: TRBV7-2
clone_size: .

cdr3_nt: TGCGCCAGCAGCCAAGCTGGGGGGGCGAGACAGACCCAGTACTTC
cdr3_aa: CASSQAGGARQTQYF
d_call: .
j_call: TRBJ2-5
v_call: TRBV4-1
clone_size: few

cdr3_nt: TGTGCCAGCAGCCCCGGACTAGTTACAGATACGCAGTATTTT
cdr3_aa: CASSPGLVTDTQYF
d_call: TRBD2
j_call: TRBJ2-3
v_call: TRBV5-6
clone_size: once

cdr3_nt: TGTGCCAGCAGCTCGGGACAGGGACGAGTGTTGCAGTACTTC
cdr3_aa: CASSSGQGRVLQYF
d_call: TRBD1
j_call: TRBJ2-7
v_call: TRBV5-6
clone_size: .